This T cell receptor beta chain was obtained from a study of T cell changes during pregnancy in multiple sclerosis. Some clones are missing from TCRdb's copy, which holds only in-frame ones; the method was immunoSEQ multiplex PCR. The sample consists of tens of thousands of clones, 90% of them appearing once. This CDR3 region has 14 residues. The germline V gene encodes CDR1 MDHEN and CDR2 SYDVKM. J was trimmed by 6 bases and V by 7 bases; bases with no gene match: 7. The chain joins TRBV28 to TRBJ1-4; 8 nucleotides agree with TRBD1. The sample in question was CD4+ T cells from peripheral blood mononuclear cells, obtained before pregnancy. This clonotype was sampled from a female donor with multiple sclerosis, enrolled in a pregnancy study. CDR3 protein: CASTPGGAHEKLFF. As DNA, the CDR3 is TGTGCCAGCACCCCAGGGGGCGCGCATGAAAAACTGTTTTTT.